Detailed here is one TCR beta chain. Its antigen is unidentified. TCRdb's copy holds only in-frame clones and misses some; the assay was immunoSEQ multiplex PCR. The sample contains 150,000 to 200,000 clones, roughly 94% of which appear only once. This sample is part of a study of T cell responses to AZD1222 COVID-19 vaccine. Study-wide points: Spike-spanning, vaccine-associated CD4 TCRs were dominant at 160-218 and 743-854. Mostly white British, mostly female donors; authors suggested clonal diversity may be underestimated. Spike-specific TCR breadth and depth grew following two AZD1222 doses. Only 5 or 6 AZD1222 recipients were seropositive at baseline.

Sequencing used peripheral blood, obtained 28 days after the second AZD1222 dose. The source of this sequence is an adult who received the AZD1222 COVID-19 vaccine.

CDR3 region: CASSPQDGPTNEKLFF. The CDR3 DNA reads as TGTGCCAGCTCACCCCAGGACGGCCCAACTAATGAAAAACTGTTTTTT. The chain combines TRBV18 with TRBJ1-4; D is unresolved. Germline V gene lookup returns CDR1 KGHSH and CDR2 LQKENI. The CDR3 runs to 16 residues. V lost 3 bases and J lost 0, with 11 bases in between.